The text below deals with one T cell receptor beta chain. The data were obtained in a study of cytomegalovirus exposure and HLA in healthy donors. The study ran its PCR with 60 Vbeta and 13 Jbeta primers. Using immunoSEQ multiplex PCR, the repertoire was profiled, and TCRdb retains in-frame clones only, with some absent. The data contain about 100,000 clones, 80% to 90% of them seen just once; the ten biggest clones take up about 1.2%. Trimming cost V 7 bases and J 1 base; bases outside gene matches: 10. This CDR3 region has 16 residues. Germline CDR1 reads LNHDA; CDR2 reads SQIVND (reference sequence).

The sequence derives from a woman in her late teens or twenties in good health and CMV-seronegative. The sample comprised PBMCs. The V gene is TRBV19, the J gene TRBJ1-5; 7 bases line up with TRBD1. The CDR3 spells CASKGQALRSNQPQHF. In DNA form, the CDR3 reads TGTGCCAGTAAAGGACAGGCCCTTAGGAGCAATCAGCCCCAGCATTTT.